What follows are 27 T cell receptor beta chains derived from one specimen sequenced in a study of T-cell memory formation after mild COVID-19. TCRdb reprocessed the 5' RACE reads with MiXCR, giving one entry per CDR3 protein. Of 560,000 or so distinct CDR3 sequences detected, roughly 17% appear once; the ten largest clones hold 8.1%. Input material: PBMCs or a T cell subset sorted from them (not recorded which). Receptors originate from an adult woman who had mild COVID-19 (a few samples of this study predate the infection). Cell type and time point are not known.

The CDR3 DNA reads as TGCGCCAGCAGCCAAGATAGGACAGGGTTGGCCTACGAGCAGTACTTC. Protein: CASSQDRTGLAYEQYF. The chain is built from TRBV4-1 and TRBJ2-7; TRBD1 agrees at 8 bases. The length of the CDR3 is 16 residues. Trimming took 0 bases from V and 2 from J; bases not matched to a gene: 6. CDR1 is MGHRA, CDR2 YSYEKL, per germline.

The rearrangement links TRBV2 to TRBJ2-7; 7 bases match TRBD1. Germline CDR1 SNHLY, CDR2 FYNNEI. The CDR3 runs to 13 residues. V was clipped by 5 bases and J by 3 bases; unmatched bases: 4. The CDR3 coding sequence is TGTGCCAGCAGTTCCGGGACAGTCTACGAGCAGTACTTC. This sequence encodes CASSSGTVYEQYF.

There are a few counts of this clonotype. The chain joins TRBV4-2 to TRBJ1-2; D may be TRBD1 (6 bases). Germline V CDR1 and CDR2: LGHNA, YNFKEQ. The ends were cut back, 3 bases at V and 8 bases at J, with 19 bases in the middle. The CDR3 consists of 15 residues. The CDR3 protein is CASSHPYSGAGGYTF. The CDR3 DNA sequence: TGTGCCAGCAGCCACCCCTATTCGGGGGCAGGGGGCTACACCTTC.

This clonotype has only a few counts. The V gene is TRBV29-1, the J gene TRBJ2-3, with TRBD2 as a possible D gene (6 bases). The ends were cut back, 3 bases at V and 4 bases at J, with 14 bases in the middle. There are 14 residues in the CDR3. Germline-derived CDR1 and CDR2 are SQVTM and ANQGSEA. This chain's CDR3 is CSVDGRERADTQYF. The CDR3 DNA reads as TGCAGCGTTGATGGCCGGGAGAGGGCAGATACGCAGTATTTT.

The chain is built from TRBV2 and TRBJ2-3; 10 positions agree with TRBD2. The CDR3 is 15 amino acids. The V gene's germline CDR1 is SNHLY and CDR2 FYNNEI. V shed 1 base and J 8 bases; nucleotides not matched to a gene: 6. The CDR3 region is CASSEELAGSGTQYF. In DNA form, the CDR3 reads TGTGCCAGCAGTGAAGAACTAGCGGGATCCGGTACGCAGTATTTT.

The chain carries TRBV29-1 and TRBJ1-2; D is unresolved. This CDR3 region has 10 residues. Germline values: CDR1 SQVTM, CDR2 ANQGSEA. The ends were cut back, 2 bases at V and 8 bases at J, with 6 bases in the middle. CDR3 in amino acids: CSVETHGYTF. The CDR3 coding sequence is TGCAGCGTTGAAACTCACGGCTACACCTTC. Full variable domain (remainder filled in from reference TRBV29-1 and TRBJ1-2): SAVISQKPSRDICQRGTSLTIQCQVDSQVTMMFWYRQQPGQSLTLIATANQGSEATYESGFVIDKFPISRPNLTFSTLTVSNMSPEDSSIYLCSVETHGYTFGSGTRLTVV.

The chain uses TRBV7-2 and TRBJ2-1, with TRBD2 identical over 9 bases. CDR1 is SGHTA and CDR2 is FQGNSA in the germline V gene. The CDR3 consists of 19 residues. V was clipped by 2 bases and J by 5 bases; unmatched bases: 16. Here the CDR3 reads CASSLRTGALAGDNNEQFF. Written as DNA, the CDR3 is TGTGCCAGCAGCTTACGGACGGGGGCTTTAGCGGGAGATAACAATGAGCAGTTCTTC. Full variable domain (rest looked up from reference TRBV7-2 and TRBJ2-1): GAGVSQSPSNKVTEKGKDVELRCDPISGHTALYWYRQSLGQGLEFLIYFQGNSAPDKSGLPSDRFSAERTGGSVSTLTIQRTQQEDSAVYLCASSLRTGALAGDNNEQFFGPGTRLTVL.

This chain connects TRBV7-2 to TRBJ2-5; D perhaps matches TRBD2 (5 bases). The germline V gene has CDR1 SGHTA and CDR2 FQGNSA. There are 14 residues in the CDR3. With 5 bases removed from V and 1 base from J, the gap between germline ends came to 11 bases. CDR3 amino acids: CASSVRRVQETQYF. CDR3 in DNA: TGTGCCAGCAGCGTCCGGCGGGTCCAAGAGACCCAGTACTTC. Complete variable domain (other parts from reference TRBV7-2 and TRBJ2-5): GAGVSQSPSNKVTEKGKDVELRCDPISGHTALYWYRQSLGQGLEFLIYFQGNSAPDKSGLPSDRFSAERTGGSVSTLTIQRTQQEDSAVYLCASSVRRVQETQYFGPGTRLLVL.

This clonotype has more than one count but fewer than ten. The gene calls are TRBV20-1 and TRBJ1-2; TRBD1 aligns across 8 bases. Germline V gene data show CDR1 as DFQATT and CDR2 as SNEGSKA (reference sequence). V lost 1 base to trimming and J lost 3 bases; unmatched junction nucleotides: 7. There are 15 residues in the CDR3. CDR3 bases: TGCAGTGCTAGAGTAACGGGACAGGCTTACTATGGCTACACCTTC. The encoded protein is CSARVTGQAYYGYTF.

This clonotype showed up just a few times. For the CDR3, the DNA is TGTGCCAGCAGCGACGGAACTAGCGGGGGCACCGGGGAGCTGTTTTTT. Translation: CASSDGTSGGTGELFF. The rearrangement joins TRBV9 to TRBJ2-2; TRBD2 matches at 11 bases. CDR3 length equals 16 residues. Germline V gives CDR1 SGDLS, CDR2 YYNGEE. J lost 4 bases, V lost 3 bases, and 5 bases had no gene match.

This clonotype was found a few times. V gene TRBV5-5 combines with J gene TRBJ2-7; 8 bases are a match to TRBD1. V was pared by 1 base and J by 5 bases, with 2 bases of the junction left unmatched. The CDR3 loop spans 13 amino acids. Germline values: CDR1 SGHKS, CDR2 YYEKEE (reference sequence). The CDR3 nucleotides are TGTGCCAGCAGCTTGCAGGGGGCTCACGAGCAGTACTTC. Amino acid sequence: CASSLQGAHEQYF. Filled out from reference TRBV5-5 and TRBJ2-7, the complete variable domain reads DAGVTQSPTHLIKTRGQQVTLRCSPISGHKSVSWYQQVLGQGPQFIFQYYEKEERGRGNFPDRFSARQFPNYSSELNVNALLLGDSALYLCASSLQGAHEQYFGPGTRLTVT.

The rearrangement uses TRBV19 and TRBJ2-3; TRBD1 matches 10 bases. With V trimmed by 9 bases and J by 3 bases, 9 bases remained unmatched. Per the germline V gene, CDR1 is LNHDA and CDR2 is SQIVND (reference sequence). The CDR3 sequence is 15 residues long. CDR3 bases: TGTGCCAGCACCCCGACAGGGGGCGCGACAGATACGCAGTATTTT. Translation gives CASTPTGGATDTQYF. Full variable domain (remainder filled in from reference TRBV19 and TRBJ2-3): DGGITQSPKYLFRKEGQNVTLSCEQNLNHDAMYWYRQDPGQGLRLIYYSQIVNDFQKGDIAEGYSVSREKKESFPLTVTSAQKNPTAFYLCASTPTGGATDTQYFGPGTRLTVL.

This clonotype was recorded a few times. The J gene is TRBJ2-1, the V gene TRBV12-3 or TRBV12-4; D not certain. Trimming removed 3 bases at V and 5 bases at J, with 5 bases between. This CDR3 is 12 amino acids long. DNA for the CDR3: TGTGCCAGCAGTTTTCTCGACAATGAGCAGTTCTTC. Its translation: CASSFLDNEQFF.

This clonotype was detected only a few times. V usage is TRBV13 and J usage is TRBJ2-2; 8 nucleotides match TRBD1. Germline CDR1 PRHDT, CDR2 FYEKMQ (reference sequence). There are 15 residues in the CDR3. The trim removed 5 bases at V and 3 bases at J, leaving 5 bases unmatched. CDR3 loop: CASSRTGTYTGELFF. The CDR3 nucleotides are TGTGCCAGCAGCCGGACAGGGACTTACACCGGGGAGCTGTTTTTT.

The V and J genes are TRBV12-3 or TRBV12-4 and TRBJ1-5, with 7 bases matching TRBD1. The length of the CDR3 is 14 residues. The V and J ends lost 7 bases and 7 bases, in that order; junction bases with no gene match: 10. The CDR3 region has the DNA TGTGCCAGCATCCTGGAGGGGGCAGGACAGCCCCAGCATTTT. Translation gives CASILEGAGQPQHF.

This clonotype was observed a handful of times. The chain recombines TRBV12-3 or TRBV12-4 with TRBJ1-4, with D maybe TRBD1 (5 bases). The germline V and J ends were trimmed by 6 bases and 8 bases, with 19 bases remaining between them. The CDR3 is 15 amino acids. Here the CDR3 reads CASRPGGGRKEKLFF. CDR3 DNA sequence: TGTGCCAGCAGGCCTGGGGGGGGAAGAAAGGAAAAACTGTTTTTT.

This clonotype was recorded at least ten times. In DNA, the CDR3 is TGCGCCAGCAGCTTGGCTGACAGGGGCGATGAGCAGTTCTTC. It specifies CASSLADRGDEQFF. This chain joins TRBV5-1 and TRBJ2-1, with 8 positions matching TRBD1. In germline, CDR1 is SGHRS, CDR2 YFSETQ. This CDR3 is built from 14 residues. With V trimmed by 0 bases and J by 8 bases, 4 bases remained unmatched.

The chain uses TRBV7-9 and TRBJ2-5; D is possibly TRBD2 (6 bases). Trimming took 1 base from V and 5 from J, leaving 20 bases between them. Germline CDR1 SEHNR, CDR2 FQNEAQ (reference sequence). The length of the CDR3 is 17 residues. In nucleotides, the CDR3 is TGTGCCAGCAGCTTAGATCAAGTACCGCGGGGATATGAGACCCAGTACTTC. This sequence encodes CASSLDQVPRGYETQYF.

The rearrangement uses TRBV20-1 and TRBJ2-1; TRBD2 is a possible D gene (5 bases). Germline CDR1 and CDR2: DFQATT and SNEGSKA (reference sequence). The CDR3 is 11 amino acids. The V end was cut by 2 bases, the J end by 10 bases, with 9 bases between. The CDR3 spells CSARPRGEQFF. The CDR3 DNA reads TGCAGTGCTAGACCCCGCGGGGAGCAGTTCTTC.

This clonotype was seen ten or more times. This chain links TRBV24-1 with TRBJ2-1; D perhaps matches TRBD1 (5 bases). The germline V gene has CDR1 KGHDR and CDR2 SFDVKD. The length of the CDR3 is 17 residues. V lost 3 bases and J lost 0, with 14 bases in between. In DNA form, the CDR3 reads TGTGCCACCAGTGATAATACAGGAACCCGCTCCTACAATGAGCAGTTCTTC. Its translation is CATSDNTGTRSYNEQFF.

The V call is TRBV24-1, the J call TRBJ2-2; D gene uncertain. Between the trimmed V and J ends, which lost 0 bases and 4 bases, there was a span of 5 bases. CDR1 and CDR2 (germline): KGHDR, SFDVKD. This CDR3 has 14 amino acids. The CDR3 region is CATSDLFGTGELFF. For the CDR3, the DNA is TGTGCCACCAGTGATTTGTTCGGCACCGGGGAGCTGTTTTTT.

The gene calls are TRBV4-2 and TRBJ2-2; D remains ambiguous. This CDR3 comprises 12 residues. Per the germline V gene, CDR1 is LGHNA and CDR2 is YNFKEQ. The ends were cut back, 7 bases at V and 4 bases at J, with 7 bases in the middle. CDR3 sequence: CASMAGTGELFF. The CDR3 bases are TGTGCCAGCATGGCCGGCACCGGGGAGCTGTTTTTT.

This clonotype came up a few times. The chain recombines TRBV7-3 with TRBJ2-1; perhaps TRBD2 as D (6 bases). Germline CDR1 is SGHTA and CDR2 is FQGTGA. Between the trimmed V and J ends, which lost 5 bases and 4 bases, there was a span of 9 bases. The CDR3 consists of 13 residues. CDR3 nucleotides: TGTGCCAGCAGCATGGGGACTTACAATGAGCAGTTCTTC. It translates to CASSMGTYNEQFF.

This chain's CDR3 is CASSLAPFVSSWYNEQFF. CDR3 nucleotide sequence: TGTGCCAGCAGCTTAGCGCCGTTTGTCAGTTCCTGGTACAATGAGCAGTTCTTC. The chain joins TRBV7-2 to TRBJ2-1; D remains ambiguous. In germline, CDR1 is SGHTA, CDR2 FQGNSA. CDR3 length equals 18 residues. Trimming took off 0 bases at V and 4 bases at J, with 19 bases between the two ends.

This clonotype was detected only a few times. CDR3: CASSQAKTSPYGYTF. CDR3 coding DNA: TGTGCCAGCAGCCAAGCAAAGACCTCCCCCTATGGCTACACCTTC. The J gene is TRBJ1-2, the V gene TRBV3-1; D is undetermined. The CDR3 has 15 residues. Trimming shortened V by 1 base and J by 4 bases, and 13 bases separated the two germline ends. The V gene's germline CDR1 is LGHDT and CDR2 YNNKEL (reference sequence).

This clonotype was recorded a few times. The chain couples TRBV20-1 to TRBJ2-3; 12 nucleotides match TRBD2. Germline values: CDR1 DFQATT, CDR2 SNEGSKA (reference sequence). The CDR3 is 18 amino acids. Losses at the gene ends were 0 bases for V and 2 bases for J; bases not matched to a gene: 9. In DNA, the CDR3 is TGCAGTGCTAGAGACCCCGGGCTAGCGGGGGGGTTCACAGATACGCAGTATTTT. Translating it yields CSARDPGLAGGFTDTQYF.

The chain uses TRBV20-1 and TRBJ2-1, with 11 nucleotides matching TRBD1. With V trimmed by 3 bases and J by 0 bases, 4 bases remained unmatched. The length of the CDR3 is 16 residues. Germline lookup yields CDR1 DFQATT and CDR2 SNEGSKA (reference sequence). This CDR3 is CSARGTGGSSYNEQFF. CDR3 in DNA: TGCAGTGCTAGGGGGACAGGGGGAAGCTCCTACAATGAGCAGTTCTTC.